Detailed here is one T cell receptor beta chain. The sample comes from a study of blood T cell repertoires in COVID-19. In the study's own analysis: Reference gene primer amplification gave nucleated cell count estimates. Repertoires were generated with immunoSEQ multiplex PCR, while TCRdb's copy carries only in-frame clones and drops some. V and J calls and clone size come straight from that table; D and trimming were deduced from the DNA. Of around 250,000 clones in the sample, roughly 86% are singletons; the top ten hold under 2%. Germline loops: CDR1 KGHSH, CDR2 LQKENI. There are 14 residues in the CDR3. Trimming cost V 3 bases and J 4 bases, with 12 bases left between them. The participants were between roughly 18 and 89 years old and came from about two dozen US areas.

The V call is TRBV18, the J call TRBJ1-1, with D maybe TRBD1 (5 bases). The source material was PBMCs or T cells enriched from blood (not recorded which). This receptor was obtained from a woman aged 45-65 years who had recovered from COVID-19. The CDR3 DNA follows: TGTGCCAGCTCACCCGGGGAGGGGAGCACTGAAGCTTTCTTT. Amino acids: CASSPGEGSTEAFF.